Many counts were recorded for the clone carrying this TCR beta chain. Its target is unknown. Little can be read into the size of this beta chain, an off-target read in a library designed for alpha chains. Each CDR3 protein is one row after TCRdb ran MiXCR on the 5' RACE reads. The sample carries some 11,000 distinct CDR3 sequences, more than 7% recorded once. The data were taken from a study of spatial heterogeneity in lung cancer. Germline values: CDR1 SQVTM, CDR2 ANQGSEA. The V end lost 1 base, the J end lost 6 bases, and 10 bases lay between the germline ends. The CDR3 covers 12 residues. Broader study findings: Intratumoral expanded alpha and beta TCR counts were found to track tumor mutation counts.

Time point given: sample taken at primary tumor resection. Unsorted whole RNA of tumor, nontumor lung or frozen PBMC was sequenced. This clonotype was sampled from a female donor with early-stage non-small cell lung cancer. This specimen was lung tumor tissue, taken at surgery. V usage is TRBV29-1 and J usage is TRBJ2-7; D remains ambiguous. The CDR3 protein is CSVEGSASEQYF. The CDR3 nucleotides are TGCAGCGTTGAAGGCAGTGCCAGCGAGCAGTACTTC.